Each of the 10 T cell receptor beta chains below was sequenced from the same sample in a study of T cells after yellow fever vaccination. MiXCR, applied by TCRdb to the 5' RACE reads, yields one record per CDR3 protein. The sample lists 200,000 to 250,000 distinct CDR3 sequences, approximately 3.2% occurring once. Sequences were derived from CD4+ T cells sorted from PBMCs, sampled 10 days after the yellow fever booster vaccination. The receptors shown here come from a young man who received the YFV17D yellow fever vaccine.

This clonotype appeared many times. This chain uses TRBV29-1 with TRBJ2-3; 7 bases fit TRBD1. With 7 bases clipped from V and 0 bases from J, the junction kept 7 bases outside the gene matches. Germline CDR1 SQVTM, CDR2 ANQGSEA. CDR3 size: 14 residues. Here the CDR3 reads CSAEGRGSTDTQYF. The CDR3 DNA follows: TGCAGCGCCGAAGGCAGGGGGAGCACAGATACGCAGTATTTT.

This clonotype has a handful of counts. This sequence joins TRBV2 and TRBJ2-2; D gene ambiguous. The germline gives CDR1 SNHLY, CDR2 FYNNEI. V was cut by 10 bases and J by 7 bases, with 10 bases left in between. The CDR3 length is 11 residues. Here the CDR3 DNA reads TGTGCCACCGACGTAAACGGGGAGCTGTTTTTT. Its protein is CATDVNGELFF. Full variable domain (missing parts from reference TRBV2 and TRBJ2-2): EPEVTQTPSHQVTQMGQEVILRCVPISNHLYFYWYRQILGQKVEFLVSFYNNEISEKSEIFDDQFSVERPDGSNFTLKIRSTKLEDSAMYFCATDVNGELFFGEGSRLTVL.

This clonotype was detected ten times or more. The gene calls are TRBV12-5 and TRBJ2-1; D possibly corresponds to TRBD2 (5 bases). The V end was cut by 1 base, the J end by 6 bases, with 19 bases between. The germline V gene has CDR1 LGHNT and CDR2 FRNRAP. This CDR3 has 17 amino acids. The DNA for the CDR3 is TGTGCTAGTGGTTTGGCTCACCCTGACGCACGGGGCAATGAGCAGTTCTTC. Translated: CASGLAHPDARGNEQFF.

This clonotype was picked up many times. At one of its ends the junction is not consistent with the germline gene, which may arise from a read error. V is TRBV7-7 and J is TRBJ2-1; 9 bases are shared with TRBD2. The CDR3 is 15 residues long. Germline CDR1 is SSHAT and CDR2 is FNYEAQ (reference sequence). The CDR3 reads CASSPRRGGVNEQFF. CDR3 in DNA: TGTGCTAGCAGCCCCAGGCGGGGGGGCGTCAATGAGCAGTTCTTC.

This clonotype was seen ten or more times. The chain is built from TRBV7-2 and TRBJ2-3; 11 positions match TRBD2. The V segment lost 4 bases and the J segment 0 bases; nucleotides outside the gene matches: 6. The germline gives CDR1 SGHTA, CDR2 FQGNSA. CDR3 length: 17 amino acids. The CDR3 nucleotides are TGTGCCAGCAGCTCCCCCCGACTAGCGGGGAGCACAGATACGCAGTATTTT. It codes for CASSSPRLAGSTDTQYF.

This clonotype occurred many times. The chain recombines TRBV7-2 with TRBJ1-1; possible D gene TRBD1, 6 bases. This CDR3 spans 12 amino acids. The germline CDR1 and CDR2 sequences are SGHTA and FQGNSA. Trimming left V 5 bases short and J 10 bases short, with 14 bases between. The CDR3 loop reads CASSAAGTTAFF. CDR3 bases: TGTGCCAGCAGCGCCGCCGGGACAACAGCTTTCTTT.

This clonotype was seen more than once but under ten times. CDR3 region: CSAEDRVYGYTF. The CDR3 region has the DNA TGCAGTGCAGAAGACAGGGTCTATGGCTACACCTTC. The chain carries TRBV20-1 and TRBJ1-2; 7 nucleotides line up with TRBD1. CDR1 DFQATT and CDR2 SNEGSKA come from the germline V gene (reference sequence). V lost 6 bases, J lost 4 bases, and 5 bases stayed unmatched. This CDR3 is 12 amino acids long.

This clonotype came up many times. This chain joins TRBV3-1 and TRBJ2-7, with D perhaps TRBD2 (6 bases). V was trimmed by 4 bases and J by 3 bases, leaving 13 bases between them. Germline V CDR1 and CDR2: LGHDT, YNNKEL (reference sequence). The CDR3 is 14 amino acids. As DNA, the CDR3 is TGTGCCAGCAGCCCAGGGACTGGACTCTACGAGCAGTACGTC. This codes for CASSPGTGLYEQYV.

This clonotype was recorded at least ten times. Its ends do not fully match the called genes, so a read error is possible. The chain uses TRBV20-1 and TRBJ2-5, with 7 bases that match TRBD2. This CDR3 is 16 amino acids long. Germline V gene sequence: CDR1 DFQATT, CDR2 SNEGSKA (reference sequence). The CDR3 coding sequence is TGCAGTGCCAGAGGCCCCCGGGGGGTCCTACAAGAGACCCAGTACTTC. It yields the protein CSARGPRGVLQETQYF.

The DNA for the CDR3 is TGTGCCAGCAGCTCGGACGAAACCTCCTACGAGCAGTACTTC. It yields the protein CASSSDETSYEQYF. The chain links TRBV7-2 to TRBJ2-7; D remains unclear. The CDR3 loop spans 14 amino acids. V gave up 4 bases and J gave up 0 bases, with 10 bases separating them. The germline V gene encodes CDR1 SGHTA and CDR2 FQGNSA.